This T cell receptor (beta chain) is from a study of CD8 T cells in ankylosing spondylitis. Study-wide results and limits: Within ankylosing spondylitis blood, a TCR beta motif made up of roughly eight highly homologous variants appeared to be characteristic.

The V gene lost 0 bases and the J gene lost 6 bases, with 8 bases spanning the gap. The CDR3 consists of 13 residues. This clonotype was seen many times. What it binds is unknown. TCRdb analysed the 5' RACE reads with MiXCR anew, one entry per CDR3 protein. The table includes 190,000 or so distinct CDR3 sequences, around 13% detected once. The sequencing input was blood, either unsorted or a sorted T cell fraction (not recorded which). This sequence was found in a male donor with ankylosing spondylitis or in good health (not recorded which). This rearrangement joins TRBV12-3 or TRBV12-4 to TRBJ1-1; the D is unclear. The CDR3 region has the DNA TGTGCCAGCAGTTTAGCGATAGGTTCTGAAGCTTTCTTT. Translating it yields CASSLAIGSEAFF.